These T cell receptor beta chains were read from a single sample in a study of cytomegalovirus exposure and HLA in healthy donors. The data were produced by immunoSEQ multiplex PCR, yet TCRdb's version contains in-frame clones alone and is incomplete. The sample consists of about 250,000 clones, about 88% of them appearing once. Sequences were obtained from PBMCs. Source of these receptors: a man aged 18 to 30 in good health and CMV-seropositive. Both conserved end residues are part of each CDR3. The D gene is left open where the match is weak. Some rows have no size entry. The others give once, few or many, or a class for an expanded clone.

v_call: TRBV4-1
j_call: TRBJ2-7
clone_size: -
d_call: TRBD1
cdr3_nt: TGCGCCAGCAGCCATCCCGGCGGGACAGGGACCTACGAGCAGTACTTC
cdr3_aa: CASSHPGGTGTYEQYF

v_call: TRBV7-3
j_call: TRBJ2-5
clone_size: -
d_call: -
cdr3_nt: TGTGCCAGCAGCCTGGGCCAAGGGGAAGCGACCCAGTACTTC
cdr3_aa: CASSLGQGEATQYF

v_call: TRBV5-1
j_call: TRBJ2-2
clone_size: -
d_call: TRBD2
cdr3_nt: TGCGCCTCCGGGGAGCGGGGCGCGAACACCGGGGAGCTGTTTTTT
cdr3_aa: CASGERGANTGELFF

v_call: TRBV7-2
j_call: TRBJ2-7
clone_size: -
d_call: TRBD2
cdr3_nt: TGTGCCAGCAGCTTCGCACTAGCGGGGAATAACTACGAGCAGTACTTC
cdr3_aa: CASSFALAGNNYEQYF

v_call: TRBV9
j_call: TRBJ2-1
clone_size: once
d_call: TRBD2
cdr3_nt: TGTGCCAGCAGTCCTAGCGGGAGTTCCTACAATGAGCAGTTCTTC
cdr3_aa: CASSPSGSSYNEQFF

v_call: TRBV27
j_call: TRBJ1-5
clone_size: -
d_call: -
cdr3_nt: TGTGCCAGCAGTTCATCACCCCCGGGGGATCAGCCCCAGCATTTT
cdr3_aa: CASSSSPPGDQPQHF

v_call: TRBV28
j_call: TRBJ2-7
clone_size: -
d_call: TRBD2
cdr3_nt: TGTGCCAGCAGTGGGGGGGGTAGCGGGAGATCCCACGAGCAGTACTTC
cdr3_aa: CASSGGGSGRSHEQYF

v_call: TRBV18
j_call: TRBJ2-7
clone_size: few
d_call: -
cdr3_nt: TGTGCCAGCTCACCGACGGGCTCCTACGAGCAGTACTTC
cdr3_aa: CASSPTGSYEQYF

v_call: TRBV6-4
j_call: TRBJ1-1
clone_size: -
d_call: -
cdr3_nt: TGTGCCAGCAGTGACTCGGCCAAGAACACTGAAGCTTTCTTT
cdr3_aa: CASSDSAKNTEAFF

v_call: TRBV5-1
j_call: TRBJ2-3
clone_size: -
d_call: -
cdr3_nt: TGCGCCAGCAGCGGGGAATTGGGGGCTCGTGCTAGCACAGATACGCAGTATTTT
cdr3_aa: CASSGELGARASTDTQYF

v_call: TRBV5-1
j_call: TRBJ1-1
clone_size: -
d_call: -
cdr3_nt: TGCGCCAGCAGCCAGGGGCCCAACACTGAAGCTTTCTTT
cdr3_aa: CASSQGPNTEAFF

v_call: TRBV2
j_call: TRBJ1-5
clone_size: once
d_call: -
cdr3_nt: TGTGCCAGCAGTGATGCGGCGTACGCCAATCAGCCCCAGCATTTT
cdr3_aa: CASSDAAYANQPQHF

v_call: TRBV6-4
j_call: TRBJ1-2
clone_size: -
d_call: -
cdr3_nt: TGTGCCAGCAGTGACTGGTATGGCTACACCTTC
cdr3_aa: CASSDWYGYTF

v_call: TRBV6-1
j_call: TRBJ1-5
clone_size: -
d_call: -
cdr3_nt: TGTGCCAGCAGTGAACATCAGCCCCAGCATTTT
cdr3_aa: CASSEHQPQHF

v_call: TRBV19
j_call: TRBJ2-1
clone_size: few
d_call: TRBD2
cdr3_nt: TGTGCCAGTAGTATAGGGACTAGCGGCTACAATGAGCAGTTCTTC
cdr3_aa: CASSIGTSGYNEQFF

v_call: TRBV18
j_call: TRBJ2-7
clone_size: once
d_call: -
cdr3_nt: TGTGCCAGCTCCTCGGACAGCTCCTACGAGCAGTACTTC
cdr3_aa: CASSSDSSYEQYF

v_call: TRBV7-9
j_call: TRBJ2-3
clone_size: -
d_call: TRBD1
cdr3_nt: TGTGCCAGCAGCTTAAGGGACAGTAGCACAGATACGCAGTATTTT
cdr3_aa: CASSLRDSSTDTQYF

v_call: TRBV2
j_call: TRBJ2-7
clone_size: -
d_call: -
cdr3_nt: TGTGCCAGCAGGGGGGCAGGGCCGGAGCAGTACTTC
cdr3_aa: CASRGAGPEQYF

v_call: TRBV5-4
j_call: TRBJ2-6
clone_size: -
d_call: TRBD2
cdr3_nt: TGTGCCAGCAGCTTGGGACTAGCGGGGTTCGGGGCCAACGTCCTGACTTTC
cdr3_aa: CASSLGLAGFGANVLTF

v_call: TRBV7-9
j_call: TRBJ2-1
clone_size: -
d_call: -
cdr3_nt: TGTGCCAGCAGCTTAGCGTCCCGGCTTGACAATGAGCAGTTCTTC
cdr3_aa: CASSLASRLDNEQFF

v_call: TRBV9
j_call: TRBJ2-1
clone_size: -
d_call: -
cdr3_nt: TGTGCCAGCAGCGTAGCAATCGGGAGAAGTTCCAATGAGCAGTTCTTC
cdr3_aa: CASSVAIGRSSNEQFF

v_call: TRBV1
j_call: TRBJ2-1
clone_size: -
d_call: -
cdr3_nt: TGCACCAGCAGCCAAGGGACGAGCTCCTACAATGAGCAGTTCTTC
cdr3_aa: CTSSQGTSSYNEQFF

v_call: TRBV5-1
j_call: TRBJ2-2
clone_size: -
d_call: -
cdr3_nt: TGCGCCAGCAGCTTTACCTTTCCCGGATCCACCGGGGAGCTGTTTTTT
cdr3_aa: CASSFTFPGSTGELFF

v_call: TRBV30
j_call: TRBJ1-3
clone_size: -
d_call: -
cdr3_nt: TGTGCCTGGAGTGTAAAACAGGGACGGTTCGGAAACACCATATATTTT
cdr3_aa: CAWSVKQGRFGNTIYF

v_call: TRBV29-1
j_call: TRBJ2-3
clone_size: medium-sized
d_call: -
cdr3_nt: TGCAGCGTTAGCCCAGATACGCAGTATTTT
cdr3_aa: CSVSPDTQYF

v_call: TRBV18
j_call: TRBJ2-6
clone_size: -
d_call: TRBD2
cdr3_nt: TGTGCCAGCTCCCCCGGCGGGGGGCCTGGGGCCAACGTCCTGACTTTC
cdr3_aa: CASSPGGGPGANVLTF

v_call: TRBV9
j_call: TRBJ2-7
clone_size: -
d_call: -
cdr3_nt: TGTGCCAGCAGCCCCCGTGGAGGGAGCTCCTACGAGCAGTACTTC
cdr3_aa: CASSPRGGSSYEQYF

v_call: TRBV5-6
j_call: TRBJ2-1
clone_size: -
d_call: -
cdr3_nt: TGTGCCAGCAGCCTTCGACAGAGCTCCTACAATGAGCAGTTCTTC
cdr3_aa: CASSLRQSSYNEQFF

v_call: TRBV28
j_call: TRBJ2-1
clone_size: -
d_call: TRBD2
cdr3_nt: TGTGCCAGCACCTACTCCGGGACTAGCGCCTACAATGAGCAGTTCTTC
cdr3_aa: CASTYSGTSAYNEQFF

v_call: TRBV9
j_call: TRBJ2-7
clone_size: -
d_call: TRBD1
cdr3_nt: TGTGCCAGCAGCCGTGGGACAGGGCAGGACGAGCAGTACTTC
cdr3_aa: CASSRGTGQDEQYF

v_call: TRBV5-1
j_call: TRBJ2-5
clone_size: -
d_call: -
cdr3_nt: TGCGCCAGCAGCCCTTGGGAAACTCAAGAGACCCAGTACTTC
cdr3_aa: CASSPWETQETQYF

v_call: TRBV30
j_call: TRBJ2-2
clone_size: few
d_call: -
cdr3_nt: TGTGCCTGGAGTGTACAAGGGGATAGCACCGGGGAGCTGTTTTTT
cdr3_aa: CAWSVQGDSTGELFF

v_call: TRBV2
j_call: TRBJ2-7
clone_size: -
d_call: -
cdr3_nt: TGTGCCAGCAGCTTTAATGCGGGTTACGAGCAGTACTTC
cdr3_aa: CASSFNAGYEQYF

v_call: TRBV5-1
j_call: TRBJ2-7
clone_size: -
d_call: -
cdr3_nt: TGCGCCAGCAGCTTGGGAGTAGGGGGGCAGTACTTC
cdr3_aa: CASSLGVGGQYF

v_call: TRBV19
j_call: TRBJ2-7
clone_size: -
d_call: -
cdr3_nt: TGTGCCAGTAGTATGGGGCAGGGCTACGAGCAGTACTTC
cdr3_aa: CASSMGQGYEQYF

v_call: TRBV11-1
j_call: TRBJ2-3
clone_size: many
d_call: TRBD1
cdr3_nt: TGTGCCAGCAGCTTAGCTGGACAGGGTGTGAGGGATACGCAGTATTTT
cdr3_aa: CASSLAGQGVRDTQYF

v_call: TRBV18
j_call: TRBJ1-5
clone_size: -
d_call: -
cdr3_nt: TGTGCCAGCTCACCAGCCAGGAATAGCAATCAGCCCCAGCATTTT
cdr3_aa: CASSPARNSNQPQHF